The 21 T cell receptor beta chains reported below all come from one sample, sequenced in a study of blood T cells in healthy people across ages (dated by TCRdb to between 2015 and 2016). Library preparation was by 5' RACE. Sequencer: Illumina HiSeq 2500. The second PCR ran for roughly 7 to 12 cycles and used a J-beta primer mix along with a sample-barcoded 5' primer. Through fastp at Q25 and MiXCR, TCRdb rebuilt clones from the public reads, retaining in-frame beta chains. Rows with one shared CDR3 protein collapse into an entry with the most common genes and DNA. This sample has hundreds of thousands of distinct CDR3 sequences in its table, and roughly 31% of those were observed once. Clones ranked in the top ten supply approximately 14% of the sample. Specimen: blood. All receptors derive from a woman of 80 years or more in good health.

As to this clonotype: A much larger clonotype is one base distant, so this may be a read error. The chain joins TRBV28 to TRBJ2-7; D remains ambiguous. The CDR3 runs 12 residues. Germline V gene sequence: CDR1 MDHEN, CDR2 SYDVKM. CDR3: CASSYLTYERYF. The CDR3 DNA reads TGTGCCAGCAGTTATCTTACCTACGAGCGGTACTTC.

This chain uses TRBV4-3 with TRBJ2-1; TRBD2 agrees at 10 bases. Germline CDR1 is LGHNA and CDR2 is YSLEER. V was pared by 0 bases and J by 4 bases, with 3 bases of the junction left unmatched. This CDR3 has 16 residues. The CDR3 DNA sequence: TGCGCCAGCAGCCAAGAGGTAGCGGGAGGTTACAATGAGCAGTTCTTC. Encoded protein: CASSQEVAGGYNEQFF.

As to this clonotype: This may be a read error, as it is one base from a much larger clone. The chain links TRBV25-1 to TRBJ2-4, with D uncertain. Near its end, the DNA agrees better with TRBJ2-7, so the J call may be wrong. Germline CDR1 MGHDK, CDR2 SYGVNS. CDR3 size: 13 residues. CDR3 region: CASRESGRYEQYF. The CDR3 bases are TGTGCCAGCAGGGAATCAGGCCGCTACGAGCAGTACTTC.

In its sample, this clonotype was seen many times. The rearrangement links TRBV18 to TRBJ2-3; unclear D gene. CDR3 length: 14 residues. V dropped 5 bases and J dropped 5 bases, with 14 bases sitting between them. Germline CDR1 is KGHSH and CDR2 is LQKENI. CDR3 sequence reads: CASSSGSKIDTQYF. The CDR3, as DNA: TGTGCCAGCTCATCCGGGTCGAAAATAGATACGCAGTATTTT.

This clonotype was picked up one time. The conserved closing phenylalanine or tryptophan is absent in this CDR3, likely reflecting a read error. The chain couples TRBV2 to TRBJ1-6; no reliable D call. The CDR3 has 14 amino acids. From germline, CDR1 is SNHLY and CDR2 FYNNEI. Trimming took 1 base from V and 11 from J, leaving 12 bases between them. For the CDR3, the DNA is TGTGCCAGCAGTGAAGGGGCAGGCCTAACACCCCTCCACTGT. It yields the protein CASSEGAGLTPLHC.

This clonotype was counted at least ten times. The CDR3 loop is CSASGAETQYF. In DNA, the CDR3 is TGCAGTGCTAGCGGGGCAGAGACCCAGTACTTC. The chain carries TRBV20-1 and TRBJ2-5; D tentatively fits TRBD1 or TRBD2 (5 bases each). The CDR3 covers 11 residues. Germline CDR1 reads DFQATT; CDR2 reads SNEGSKA (reference sequence). Trimming took 3 bases from V and 4 from J, leaving 6 bases between them.

This clonotype was picked up many times. The chain links TRBV4-1 to TRBJ1-2; D unclear. The CDR3 spans 14 residues. Germline V gene sequence: CDR1 MGHRA, CDR2 YSYEKL. V dropped 0 bases and J dropped 5 bases, with 10 bases sitting between them. CDR3 sequence (DNA): TGCGCCAGCAGCCAAGACTCCTCGTTATATGGCTACACCTTC. This sequence encodes CASSQDSSLYGYTF.

This sequence joins TRBV6-5 and TRBJ2-7, with D perhaps matching TRBD1 (5 bases). The J call is uncertain, as TRBJ2-5 better fits the DNA end. Germline values: CDR1 MNHEY, CDR2 SVGAGI. The CDR3 is 14 amino acids. The CDR3: CASMRLAGSETQYF. For the CDR3, the DNA is TGTGCCAGCATGAGGTTGGCAGGGTCAGAGACCCAGTACTTC.

V is TRBV20-1 and J is TRBJ2-4; the match to TRBD2 covers 9 bases. The CDR3 length is 18 residues. V lost 0 bases and J lost 15; bases outside the gene matches: 24. Per germline, CDR1 DFQATT and CDR2 SNEGSKA (reference sequence). The CDR3: CSARDRLRRGGSYNERYF. CDR3 DNA sequence: TGCAGTGCTAGAGACCGCCTCCGGCGGGGGGGCTCCTACAATGAGCGGTACTTC.

The chain links TRBV29-1 to TRBJ2-5; no clear D gene. Germline V gives CDR1 SQVTM, CDR2 ANQGSEA. The ends were cut back, 7 bases at V and 2 bases at J, with 17 bases in the middle. This CDR3 comprises 14 residues. CDR3 DNA sequence: TGCAGCGGGTCCATAAGAAAGGGTCAAGAGACCCAGTACTTC. Translated: CSGSIRKGQETQYF.

This clonotype was recorded many times. J is TRBJ2-2 and V is TRBV5-1; 7 bases are a match to TRBD2. The CDR3 is made up of 16 amino acids. CDR1 is SGHRS and CDR2 is YFSETQ in the germline V gene. V gave up 4 bases and J gave up 0 bases; unmatched junction bases: 6. This CDR3 reads CASSLSRGANTGELFF. CDR3 nucleotides: TGCGCCAGCAGCCTCTCTCGGGGGGCGAACACCGGGGAGCTGTTTTTT.

In this sample, this clonotype turned up many times. The V and J genes are TRBV20-1 and TRBJ1-2, with 7 bases fitting TRBD1. With 6 bases clipped from V and 2 bases from J, the junction kept 12 bases outside the gene matches. The CDR3 length is 15 residues. In germline, CDR1 is DFQATT, CDR2 SNEGSKA (reference sequence). Here the CDR3 reads CSAPLSRDRNYGYTF. The DNA for the CDR3 is TGCAGTGCCCCACTGTCCCGGGACAGAAACTATGGCTACACCTTC.

The chain recombines TRBV6-1 with TRBJ1-1, with D possibly TRBD1 on 6 matching bases. V was shortened by 2 bases and J by 6 bases, with 16 bases between the two germline ends. Germline assignment: CDR1 MNHNS and CDR2 SASEGT. The length of the CDR3 is 15 residues. The CDR3 loop reads CASSERGHASAEAFF. CDR3 bases: TGTGCCAGCAGTGAACGGGGACACGCATCGGCTGAAGCTTTCTTT.

This clonotype was found many times. The rearrangement links TRBV9 to TRBJ2-7, with 7 bases fitting TRBD1. Trimming removed 4 bases from V and 2 bases from J; junction bases left unmatched: 3. The CDR3 is 13 residues long. The germline V gene has CDR1 SGDLS and CDR2 YYNGEE. The CDR3, as DNA: TGTGCCAGCAGCTCGACAGGGCCCTACGAGCAGTACTTC. Its protein product is CASSSTGPYEQYF.

This clonotype was recorded many times. V usage is TRBV9 and J usage is TRBJ2-7; the D gene could be TRBD1 or TRBD2 (6 bases each). Germline loops: CDR1 SGDLS, CDR2 YYNGEE. Trimming took 0 bases from V and 3 from J, leaving 13 bases between them. The CDR3 loop spans 15 amino acids. The chain's CDR3 is CASSVGEGGNYEQYF. CDR3 nucleotide sequence: TGTGCCAGCAGCGTAGGAGAAGGGGGGAACTACGAGCAGTACTTC. Looking up the rest from reference TRBV9 and TRBJ2-7 gives the full variable domain: DSGVTQTPKHLITATGQRVTLRCSPRSGDLSVYWYQQSLDQGLQFLIQYYNGEERAKGNILERFSAQQFPDLHSELNLSSLELGDSALYFCASSVGEGGNYEQYFGPGTRLTVT.

This clonotype was observed a few times. The V and J genes are TRBV11-3 and TRBJ1-4; weak D call: TRBD1 (6 bases). The CDR3 covers 14 residues. Per the germline V gene, CDR1 is SGHNT and CDR2 is YENEEA. The V end was cut by 5 bases, the J end by 0 bases, with 7 bases between. The CDR3 sequence is CASSQGSTNEKLFF. CDR3 in DNA: TGTGCCAGCAGCCAGGGGTCAACTAATGAAAAACTGTTTTTT.

This clonotype was seen ten or more times. The chain is built from TRBV2 and TRBJ2-7, with TRBD1 identical over 9 bases. V lost 8 bases to trimming and J lost 7 bases; unmatched junction nucleotides: 6. Per the germline V gene, CDR1 is SNHLY and CDR2 is FYNNEI. CDR3 length equals 12 residues. CDR3 bases: TGTGCCAGCGATACAGGGGGCGCGGAGCAGTACTTC. It is translated as CASDTGGAEQYF.

A word on this clonotype: Without the conserved terminal phenylalanine or tryptophan, this CDR3 likely stems from a read error. This chain joins TRBV9 and TRBJ2-3; the D gene could be TRBD1 or TRBD2 (5 bases each). Trimming took 2 bases from V and 4 from J, leaving 14 bases between them. The CDR3 is made up of 15 amino acids. Germline CDR1 and CDR2: SGDLS and YYNGEE. The CDR3 sequence: CASSVTPLGPDTQYL. In DNA, the CDR3 is TGTGCCAGCAGCGTGACACCCCTGGGACCAGATACGCAGTATTTG.

This clonotype has just a few counts. The rearrangement links TRBV28 to TRBJ2-7; 9 positions match TRBD1. V lost 1 base and J lost 6; bases outside the gene matches: 4. CDR1 is MDHEN, CDR2 SYDVKM, per germline. CDR3 length: 14 amino acids. CDR3 sequence: CASSLYGQGPEQYF. DNA for the CDR3: TGTGCCAGCAGTTTATACGGACAGGGGCCCGAGCAGTACTTC.

Concerning this clonotype itself: This sequence may be a read error, since a much larger clone differs from it by one base. The V gene is TRBV4-2, the J gene TRBJ2-7; D might be TRBD2 (6 bases). Trimming shortened V by 6 bases and J by 5 bases, and 8 bases separated the two germline ends. CDR1 is LGHNA, CDR2 YNFKEQ, per germline. This CDR3 region has 11 residues. The CDR3 loop is CASRRDHEQYF. DNA of the CDR3: TGTGCCAGCAGGCGGGACCACGAGCAGTACTTC.

This CDR3 is CASSQTGNTWDTQYF. CDR3 nucleotide sequence: TGCGCCAGCAGCCAGACAGGGAACACGTGGGATACGCAGTATTTT. The J gene is TRBJ2-3, the V gene TRBV4-3, with 7 bases identical to TRBD1. Trimming cost V 3 bases and J 6 bases; bases outside gene matches: 9. The CDR3 has 15 amino acids. Per germline, CDR1 LGHNA and CDR2 YSLEER.